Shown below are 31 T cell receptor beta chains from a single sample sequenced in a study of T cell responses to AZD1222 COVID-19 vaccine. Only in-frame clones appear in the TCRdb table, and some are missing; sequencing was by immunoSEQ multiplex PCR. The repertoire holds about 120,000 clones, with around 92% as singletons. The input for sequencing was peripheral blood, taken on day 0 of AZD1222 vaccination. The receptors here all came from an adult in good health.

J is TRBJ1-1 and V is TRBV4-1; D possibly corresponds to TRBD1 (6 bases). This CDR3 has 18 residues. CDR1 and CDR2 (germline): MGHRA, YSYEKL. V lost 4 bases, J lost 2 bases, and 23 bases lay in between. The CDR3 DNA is TGCGCCAGCAGCCTGCGGCCAAAACAGGGCACCCGAAACACTGAAGCTTTCTTT. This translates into CASSLRPKQGTRNTEAFF.

CDR3 protein: CAWSTNTGELFF. For the CDR3, the DNA is TGTGCCTGGAGTACAAACACCGGGGAGCTGTTTTTT. V is TRBV30 and J is TRBJ2-2; D remains ambiguous. There are 12 residues in the CDR3. The germline V gene encodes CDR1 GTSNPN and CDR2 SVGIG (reference sequence). The V gene lost 2 bases and the J gene lost 2 bases, with 3 bases spanning the gap. Looking up the rest from reference TRBV30 and TRBJ2-2 gives the full variable domain: SQTIHQWPATLVQPVGSPLSLECTVEGTSNPNLYWYRQAAGRGLQLLFYSVGIGQISSEVPQNLSASRPQDRQFILSSKKLLLSDSGFYLCAWSTNTGELFFGEGSRLTVL.

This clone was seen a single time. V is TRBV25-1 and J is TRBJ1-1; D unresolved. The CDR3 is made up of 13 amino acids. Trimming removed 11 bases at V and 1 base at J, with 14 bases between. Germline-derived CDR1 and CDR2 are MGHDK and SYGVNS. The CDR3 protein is CAQCPSGNTEAFF. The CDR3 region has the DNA TGTGCCCAATGTCCCTCAGGGAACACTGAAGCTTTCTTT. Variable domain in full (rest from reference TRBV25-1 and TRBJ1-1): EADIYQTPRYLVIGTGKKITLECSQTMGHDKMYWYQQDPGMELHLIHYSYGVNSTEKGDLSSESTVSRIRTEHFPLTLESARPSHTSQYLCAQCPSGNTEAFFGQGTRLTVV.

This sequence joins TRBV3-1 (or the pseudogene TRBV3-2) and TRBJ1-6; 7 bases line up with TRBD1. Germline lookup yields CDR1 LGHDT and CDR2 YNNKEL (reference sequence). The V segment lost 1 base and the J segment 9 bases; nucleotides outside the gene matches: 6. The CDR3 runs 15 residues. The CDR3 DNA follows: TGTGCCAGCAGCCAAGTGAGGGGGCTGGGTTCACCCCTCCACTTT. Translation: CASSQVRGLGSPLHF.

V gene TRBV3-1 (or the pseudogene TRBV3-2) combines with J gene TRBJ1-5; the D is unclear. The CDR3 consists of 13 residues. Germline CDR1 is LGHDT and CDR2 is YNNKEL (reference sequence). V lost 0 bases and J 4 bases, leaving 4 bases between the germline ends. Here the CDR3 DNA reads TGTGCCAGCAGCCAAGAGGGAAATCAGCCCCAGCATTTT. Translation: CASSQEGNQPQHF.

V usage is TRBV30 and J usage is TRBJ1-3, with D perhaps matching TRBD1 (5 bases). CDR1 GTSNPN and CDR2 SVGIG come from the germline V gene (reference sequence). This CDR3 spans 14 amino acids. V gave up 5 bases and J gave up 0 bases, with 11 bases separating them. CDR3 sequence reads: CAWFGGVSGNTIYF. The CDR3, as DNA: TGTGCCTGGTTTGGGGGAGTCTCTGGAAACACCATATATTTT.

CDR3 protein: CASSPGLNTEAFF. CDR3 nucleotide sequence: TGTGCCAGCAGTCCCGGACTAAACACTGAAGCTTTCTTT. This rearrangement joins TRBV28 to TRBJ1-1; D not certain. The CDR3 sequence is 13 residues long. V lost 5 bases and J lost 2, with 9 bases in between. From germline, CDR1 is MDHEN and CDR2 SYDVKM.

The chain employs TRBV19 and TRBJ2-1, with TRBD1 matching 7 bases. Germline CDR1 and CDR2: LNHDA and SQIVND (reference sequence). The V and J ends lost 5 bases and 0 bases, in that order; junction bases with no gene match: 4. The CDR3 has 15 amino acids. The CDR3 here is CASSLTGSSYNEQFF. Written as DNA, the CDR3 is TGTGCCAGTAGTCTGACAGGGAGCTCCTACAATGAGCAGTTCTTC.

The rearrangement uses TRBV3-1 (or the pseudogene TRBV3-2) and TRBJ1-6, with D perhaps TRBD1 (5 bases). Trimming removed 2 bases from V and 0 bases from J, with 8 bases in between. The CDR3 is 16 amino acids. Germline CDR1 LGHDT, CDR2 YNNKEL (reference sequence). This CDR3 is CASSQWGSSYNSPLHF. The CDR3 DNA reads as TGTGCCAGCAGCCAATGGGGGAGCTCCTATAATTCACCCCTCCACTTT.

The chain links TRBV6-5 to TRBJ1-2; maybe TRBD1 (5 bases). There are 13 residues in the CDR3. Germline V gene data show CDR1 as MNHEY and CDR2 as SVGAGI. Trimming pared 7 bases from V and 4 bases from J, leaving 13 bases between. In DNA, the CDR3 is TGTGCCAGCATCTCTAAGGGGTTCTATGGCTACACCTTC. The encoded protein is CASISKGFYGYTF.

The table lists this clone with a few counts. The DNA for the CDR3 is TGTGCCATCAAGCGGAACACTGAAGCTTTCTTT. As protein: CAIKRNTEAFF. The chain employs TRBV6-5 and TRBJ1-1; D remains unclear. V lost 10 bases and J lost 1, with 7 bases in between. The CDR3 has 11 amino acids. Germline V gene data show CDR1 as MNHEY and CDR2 as SVGAGI.

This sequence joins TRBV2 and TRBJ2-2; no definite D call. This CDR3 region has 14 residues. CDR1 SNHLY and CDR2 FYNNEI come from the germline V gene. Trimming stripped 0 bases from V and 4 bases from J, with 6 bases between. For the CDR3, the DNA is TGTGCCAGCAGTGAAGCAGTGGTCACCGGGGAGCTGTTTTTT. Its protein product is CASSEAVVTGELFF. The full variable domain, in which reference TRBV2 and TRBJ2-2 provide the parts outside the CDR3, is EPEVTQTPSHQVTQMGQEVILRCVPISNHLYFYWYRQILGQKVEFLVSFYNNEISEKSEIFDDQFSVERPDGSNFTLKIRSTKLEDSAMYFCASSEAVVTGELFFGEGSRLTVL.

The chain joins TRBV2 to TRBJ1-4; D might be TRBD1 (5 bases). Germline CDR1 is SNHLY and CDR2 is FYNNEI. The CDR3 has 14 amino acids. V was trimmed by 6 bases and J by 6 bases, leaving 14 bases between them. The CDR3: CASREREGDEKLFF. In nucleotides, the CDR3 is TGTGCCAGCAGGGAGAGGGAAGGGGATGAAAAACTGTTTTTT.

CDR3 sequence: CASSEYFGNTEAFF. In DNA form, the CDR3 reads TGTGCCAGCAGTGAATATTTCGGGAACACTGAAGCTTTCTTT. The J gene is TRBJ1-1, the V gene TRBV25-1, with D unresolved. Germline V gives CDR1 MGHDK, CDR2 SYGVNS. V was clipped by 0 bases and J by 1 base, with 6 bases between them. CDR3 length equals 14 residues.

DNA of the CDR3: TGTGCCAGCACCACGAGGGGGTACACTGAAGCTTTCTTT. Protein sequence: CASTTRGYTEAFF. The rearrangement uses TRBV7-2 and TRBJ1-1, with D perhaps TRBD1 (6 bases). Trimming took 7 bases from V and 3 from J, leaving 12 bases between them. Germline CDR1 SGHTA, CDR2 FQGNSA. The CDR3 is made up of 13 amino acids.

CDR3 DNA: TGTGCCAGCACCCCCTCGGGGGGAAGTGGAACTGAAGCTTTCTTT. Protein: CASTPSGGSGTEAFF. This chain connects TRBV6-5 to TRBJ1-1; TRBD1 might be the D (5 bases). Germline values: CDR1 MNHEY, CDR2 SVGAGI. The CDR3 consists of 15 residues. Trimming took 7 bases from V and 5 from J, leaving 20 bases between them.

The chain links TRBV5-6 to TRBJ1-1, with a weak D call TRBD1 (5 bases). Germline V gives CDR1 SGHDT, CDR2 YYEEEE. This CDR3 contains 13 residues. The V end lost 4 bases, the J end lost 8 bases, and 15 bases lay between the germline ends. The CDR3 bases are TGTGCCAGCAGCAAAGTTCCAGGGTCGGAAGCTTTCTTT. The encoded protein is CASSKVPGSEAFF.

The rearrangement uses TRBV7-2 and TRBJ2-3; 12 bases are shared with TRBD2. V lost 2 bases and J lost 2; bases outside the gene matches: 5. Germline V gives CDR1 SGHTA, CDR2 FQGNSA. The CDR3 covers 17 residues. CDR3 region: CASSLFRLAGATDTQYF. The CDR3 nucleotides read TGTGCCAGCAGCTTATTTAGACTAGCGGGGGCCACAGATACGCAGTATTTT.

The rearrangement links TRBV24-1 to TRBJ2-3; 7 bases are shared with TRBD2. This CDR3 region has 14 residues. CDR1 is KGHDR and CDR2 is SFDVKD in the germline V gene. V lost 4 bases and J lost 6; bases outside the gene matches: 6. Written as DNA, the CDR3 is TGTGCCACCAGTGAAGGCGGGAGTTTGGATACGCAGTATTTT. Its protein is CATSEGGSLDTQYF.

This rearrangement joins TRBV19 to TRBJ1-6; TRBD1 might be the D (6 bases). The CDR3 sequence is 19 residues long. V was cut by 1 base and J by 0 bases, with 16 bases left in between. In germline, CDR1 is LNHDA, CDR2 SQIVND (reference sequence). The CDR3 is CASSIGRGTTFSYNSPLHF. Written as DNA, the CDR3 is TGTGCCAGTAGTATAGGCCGCGGGACAACCTTCTCCTATAATTCACCCCTCCACTTT.

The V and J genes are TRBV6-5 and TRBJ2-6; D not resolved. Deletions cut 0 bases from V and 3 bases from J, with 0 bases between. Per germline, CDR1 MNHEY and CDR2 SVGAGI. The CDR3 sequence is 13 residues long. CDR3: CASSYSGANVLTF. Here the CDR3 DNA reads TGTGCCAGCAGTTACTCTGGGGCCAACGTCCTGACTTTC.

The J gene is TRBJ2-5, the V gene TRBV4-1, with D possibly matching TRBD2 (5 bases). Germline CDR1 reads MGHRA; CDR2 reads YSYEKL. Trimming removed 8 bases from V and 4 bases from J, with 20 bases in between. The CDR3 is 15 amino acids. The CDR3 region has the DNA TGCGCCAGCGCAACGGTTGGGGTGGGGAGAGAGACCCAGTACTTC. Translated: CASATVGVGRETQYF.

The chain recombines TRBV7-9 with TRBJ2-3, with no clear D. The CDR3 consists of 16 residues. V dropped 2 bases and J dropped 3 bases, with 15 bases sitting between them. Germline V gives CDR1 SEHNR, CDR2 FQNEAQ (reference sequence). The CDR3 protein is CASSLYGIGRTDTQYF. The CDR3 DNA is TGTGCCAGCAGCTTATATGGGATCGGGCGGACAGATACGCAGTATTTT.

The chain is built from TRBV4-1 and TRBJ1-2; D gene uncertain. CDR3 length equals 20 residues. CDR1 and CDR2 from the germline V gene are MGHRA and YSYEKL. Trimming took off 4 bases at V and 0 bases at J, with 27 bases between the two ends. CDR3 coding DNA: TGCGCCAGCAGCCCTCAGAACCCCCCCCCACTGCTCACTGCTAACTATGGCTACACCTTC. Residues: CASSPQNPPPLLTANYGYTF.

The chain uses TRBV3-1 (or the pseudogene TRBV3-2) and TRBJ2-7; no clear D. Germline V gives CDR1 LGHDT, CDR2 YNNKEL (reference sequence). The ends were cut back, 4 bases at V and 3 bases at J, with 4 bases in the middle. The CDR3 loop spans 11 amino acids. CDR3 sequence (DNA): TGTGCCAGCAGCCGTGACTACGAGCAGTACTTC. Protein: CASSRDYEQYF.

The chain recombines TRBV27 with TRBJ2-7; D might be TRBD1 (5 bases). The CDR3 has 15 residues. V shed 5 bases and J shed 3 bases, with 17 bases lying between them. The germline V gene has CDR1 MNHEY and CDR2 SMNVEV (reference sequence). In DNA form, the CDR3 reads TGTGCCAGCAGTCCCTGGCCCGACAGCCTCTACGAGCAGTACTTC. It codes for CASSPWPDSLYEQYF.

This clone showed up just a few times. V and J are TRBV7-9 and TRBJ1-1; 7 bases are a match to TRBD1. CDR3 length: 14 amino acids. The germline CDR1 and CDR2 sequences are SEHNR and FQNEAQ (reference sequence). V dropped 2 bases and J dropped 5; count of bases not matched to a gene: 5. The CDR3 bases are TGTGCCAGCAGCTTACAGGGGGGCATGACTGAAGCTTTCTTT. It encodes CASSLQGGMTEAFF.

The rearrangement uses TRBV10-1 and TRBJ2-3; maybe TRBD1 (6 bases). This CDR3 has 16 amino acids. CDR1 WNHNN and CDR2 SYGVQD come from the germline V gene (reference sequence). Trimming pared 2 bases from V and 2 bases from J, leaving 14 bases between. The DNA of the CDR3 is TGCGCCAGCAGTGAGGGCAGGGGCGAGTACACAGATACGCAGTATTTT. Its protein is CASSEGRGEYTDTQYF.

CDR3 region: CASSYSREGEKLFF. CDR3 in DNA: TGTGCCAGCAGTTACTCCAGGGAGGGTGAAAAACTGTTTTTT. This sequence joins TRBV6-5 and TRBJ1-4, with TRBD1 as a possible D gene (5 bases). The CDR3 runs 14 residues. V was trimmed by 0 bases and J by 7 bases, leaving 9 bases between them. CDR1 is MNHEY, CDR2 SVGAGI, per germline.

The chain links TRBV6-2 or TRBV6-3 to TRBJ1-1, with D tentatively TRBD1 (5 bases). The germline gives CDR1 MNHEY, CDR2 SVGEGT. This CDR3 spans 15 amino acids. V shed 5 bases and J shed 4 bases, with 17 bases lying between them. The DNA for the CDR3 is TGTGCCAGCAGTGCCAATCAGGGCTCCACCACTGAAGCTTTCTTT. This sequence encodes CASSANQGSTTEAFF.

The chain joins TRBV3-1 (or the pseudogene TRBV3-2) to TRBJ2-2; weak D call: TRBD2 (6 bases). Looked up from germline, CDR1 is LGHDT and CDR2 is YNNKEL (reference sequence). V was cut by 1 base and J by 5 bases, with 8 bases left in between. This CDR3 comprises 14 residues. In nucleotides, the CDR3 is TGTGCCAGCAGCCAAGGACGGGGGACCGGGGAGCTGTTTTTT. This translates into CASSQGRGTGELFF.